The clone carrying this TCR beta chain was found many times. Its antigen is as yet unknown. This sample was taken from a study of CD8 T cells in ankylosing spondylitis. Study-level results: Reports say disease-linked clones showed up significantly more in matched ankylosing spondylitis synovial fluid. Typical of ankylosing spondylitis blood, it appeared, was a TCR beta motif of fewer than 10 highly homologous variants. CD8+ disease-linked clones were present at relatively low frequencies in blood.

Library preparation for TCR beta used quantitative 5'-RACE with molecular barcodes. Via MiXCR, TCRdb re-called the 5' RACE reads, giving one row per CDR3 protein. Of fewer than 550,000 distinct CDR3 sequences listed, about 5.2% were seen once; the top ten hold around 3.5%. The CDR3 is made up of 15 amino acids. Germline V CDR1 and CDR2: MNHEY, SVGEGT. J was trimmed by 8 bases and V by 3 bases; bases with no gene match: 8. This receptor was identified in a male donor with ankylosing spondylitis. Sequenced sample: blood, either unsorted or a sorted T cell fraction (not recorded which). This chain links TRBV6-2 or TRBV6-3 with TRBJ2-1; 9 bases line up with TRBD2. CDR3 amino acids: CASSYYRGGAHEQFF. The CDR3 region has the DNA TGTGCCAGCAGTTATTACCGCGGGGGGGCCCATGAGCAGTTCTTC.